This is a list of T cell receptor beta chains from one sample in a study of blood T cell repertoires in COVID-19. The protocol was immunoSEQ multiplex PCR, while the TCRdb copy is restricted to in-frame clones and leaves out a portion. The sample comprises under 200,000 clones, under 85% of which are singletons, and approximately 9.4% rests with the top ten. Sequencing was carried out using peripheral blood. These receptors all stem from a woman older than 75 with acute or convalescent COVID-19. Both conserved end residues are part of each CDR3. A D gene is named only where the DNA matches it firmly. Size tells how often a clone was seen (once, few, many) or the class of an expanded clone, and some rows leave it out.

.,TRBV4-3,TRBJ1-6,.,CASSQDWGGPYNSPLHF,TGCGCCAGCAGCCAAGATTGGGGGGGACCCTATAATTCACCCCTCCACTTT
many,TRBV2,TRBJ1-6,TRBD1,CASSDIGTENSPLHF,TGTGCCAGCAGTGATATCGGGACAGAAAATTCACCCCTCCACTTT
.,TRBV19,TRBJ1-4,.,CASSARPLTGEKLFF,TGTGCCAGTAGCGCCAGACCTCTCACAGGAGAAAAACTGTTTTTT
.,TRBV6-6,TRBJ1-5,.,CATKQGLLRPQHF,TGTGCCACCAAACAGGGCCTCCTTAGACCCCAGCATTTT
.,TRBV2,TRBJ1-6,.,CASSETDRNNSPLHF,TGTGCCAGCAGTGAAACAGACAGAAATAATTCACCCCTCCACTTT
few,TRBV6-5,TRBJ1-1,.,CASSYSTMNTEAFF,TGTGCCAGCAGTTACAGCACTATGAACACTGAAGCTTTCTTT
.,TRBV18,TRBJ2-2,TRBD2,CASSPSTSGRGTGELFF,TGTGCCAGCTCACCATCAACTAGCGGGAGAGGCACCGGGGAGCTGTTTTTT
.,TRBV5-1,TRBJ2-7,TRBD2,CASSLVPSGSTYEQYF,TGCGCCAGCAGCTTGGTGCCCAGCGGGAGCACCTACGAGCAGTACTTC
.,TRBV7-9,TRBJ1-1,.,CASSLDSMNTEAFF,TGTGCCAGCAGCCTGGACAGCATGAACACTGAAGCTTTCTTT
.,TRBV5-1,TRBJ2-7,TRBD2,CASSLDSGGRYEQYF,TGCGCCAGCAGCTTGGATAGCGGGGGTCGATACGAGCAGTACTTC
.,TRBV11-2,TRBJ1-5,.,CASSFSGMSNQPQHF,TGTGCCAGCAGCTTTTCAGGCATGAGCAATCAGCCCCAGCATTTT
.,TRBV6-6,TRBJ1-2,.,CASSPRPGVPYGYTF,TGTGCCAGCAGCCCCCGCCCGGGTGTCCCCTATGGCTACACCTTC
.,TRBV27,TRBJ1-6,.,CASSFGNSPLHF,TGTGCCAGCAGTTTCGGTAATTCACCCCTCCACTTT
.,TRBV3-1/TRBV3-2,TRBJ2-6,TRBD1,CASSQDGTGFSGANVLTF,TGTGCCAGCAGCCAGGATGGGACAGGATTCTCTGGGGCCAACGTCCTGACTTTC
once,TRBV18,TRBJ2-7,TRBD1,CASSPLQGASYEQYF,TGTGCCAGCTCACCATTACAGGGGGCGTCCTACGAGCAGTACTTC
.,TRBV11-2,TRBJ1-2,.,CASSLGTVWGYTF,TGTGCCAGCAGCTTAGGGACAGTTTGGGGCTACACCTTC
.,TRBV21-1,TRBJ2-7,.,CASSKANSYEQYF,TGTGCCAGCAGCAAAGCGAACAGCTACGAGCAGTACTTC
few,TRBV29-1,TRBJ2-1,TRBD2,CSVPGLVSHEQFF,TGCAGCGTTCCTGGACTAGTTTCGCATGAGCAGTTCTTC
.,TRBV9,TRBJ1-2,.,CASSVGRESYTF,TGTGCCAGCAGCGTCGGCCGGGAAAGCTACACCTTC
.,TRBV9,TRBJ2-2,.,CASSVGAGWTGELFF,TGTGCCAGCAGCGTAGGGGCGGGGTGGACCGGGGAGCTGTTTTTT
.,TRBV7-2,TRBJ2-2,.,CASSPRGSGNTGELFF,TGTGCCAGCAGCCCCCGGGGTAGCGGGAACACCGGGGAGCTGTTTTTT
.,TRBV6-5,TRBJ1-5,.,CASAVGGTQPQHF,TGTGCCAGCGCGGTGGGGGGAACTCAGCCCCAGCATTTT
few,TRBV6-2/TRBV6-3,TRBJ1-1,.,CASSYSGRGDTEAFF,TGTGCCAGCAGTTACTCGGGCCGGGGAGACACTGAAGCTTTCTTT
many,TRBV10-3,TRBJ2-5,TRBD2,CAISESVWLAGDETQYF,TGTGCCATCAGTGAGTCGGTGTGGCTAGCGGGAGACGAGACCCAGTACTTC
.,TRBV4-3,TRBJ2-4,.,CASSHSRESAKNIQYF,TGCGCCAGCAGCCATTCGAGGGAATCGGCCAAAAACATTCAGTACTTC
.,TRBV9,TRBJ2-1,TRBD2,CASSVARAGLNNEQFF,TGTGCCAGCAGCGTAGCAAGAGCGGGACTCAACAATGAGCAGTTCTTC
.,TRBV6-6,TRBJ1-4,TRBD1,CASSPEGAWGEKLFF,TGTGCCAGCAGTCCCGAGGGGGCCTGGGGTGAAAAACTGTTTTTT
.,TRBV14,TRBJ2-3,.,CASSQILAVTSTDTQYF,TGTGCCAGCAGCCAAATACTAGCAGTCACTAGCACAGATACGCAGTATTTT
.,TRBV28,TRBJ2-1,TRBD2,CASSAAAGLAGYNEQFF,TGTGCCAGCAGCGCAGCGGCGGGACTAGCGGGATACAATGAGCAGTTCTTC
.,TRBV7-9,TRBJ1-2,.,CASSLRGGKDGYTF,TGTGCCAGCAGCTTGCGGGGGGGAAAGGATGGCTACACCTTC
.,TRBV19,TRBJ2-3,.,CASSMGGGRTDTQYF,TGTGCCAGTAGTATGGGGGGGGGCCGCACAGATACGCAGTATTTT
.,TRBV6-1,TRBJ2-2,.,CASSEPGKNTGELFF,TGTGCCAGCAGTGAGCCAGGGAAGAACACCGGGGAGCTGTTTTTT
.,TRBV7-2,TRBJ2-3,TRBD1,CASSLDRGTDTQYF,TGTGCCAGCAGCCTGGACAGGGGGACAGATACGCAGTATTTT
.,TRBV2,TRBJ1-5,TRBD1,CASRQQGAGSQPQHF,TGTGCCAGCAGGCAACAGGGGGCTGGTAGTCAGCCCCAGCATTTT
.,TRBV5-4,TRBJ2-3,TRBD2,CASSPGTRSTDTQYF,TGTGCCAGCAGCCCCGGGACTAGAAGCACAGATACGCAGTATTTT
.,TRBV11-2,TRBJ2-5,.,CASSLVAGGETQYF,TGTGCTAGCAGCTTAGTCGCGGGCGGGGAGACCCAGTACTTC
once,TRBV6-1,TRBJ2-1,.,CASSEQGQSFNEQFF,TGTGCCAGCAGTGAACAAGGACAGTCCTTCAATGAGCAGTTCTTC